This T cell receptor (beta chain) stems from a study of blood T cell repertoires in COVID-19. Trimming stripped 6 bases from V and 7 bases from J, with 12 bases between. The length of the CDR3 is 13 residues. Germline V gives CDR1 LNHDA, CDR2 SQIVND (reference sequence). Using immunoSEQ multiplex PCR, the repertoire was profiled, and TCRdb retains in-frame clones only, with some absent. In the table there are about 250,000 clones, 85% to 90% of which are singletons. The sequenced material came from peripheral blood. The V gene is TRBV19, the J gene TRBJ1-4; D is uncertain. This TCR was sampled from a middle-aged woman who had recovered from COVID-19. CDR3 amino acids: CASSRYLSEKLFF. In nucleotides, the CDR3 is TGTGCCAGTAGCAGGTACCTCAGTGAAAAACTGTTTTTT.